One sample yielded the 17 T cell receptor beta chains listed below, sequenced in a study of OX40 agonist ivuxolimab in advanced cancers. The repertoire was sequenced with immunoSEQ multiplex PCR; TCRdb's copy has only in-frame clones and lacks some. The table records about 120,000 clones, 75% to 90% of them present only once. The specimen was CD4+ or CD8+ T cells sorted from blood, collected in a trial of the OX40 agonist ivuxolimab. These receptors originate from an adult with an advanced solid tumor such as melanoma, head and neck, liver or kidney cancer.

This chain joins TRBV5-4 and TRBJ1-3, with 11 bases matching TRBD1. This CDR3 contains 17 residues. Looked up from germline, CDR1 is SGHNT and CDR2 is YYREEE (reference sequence). V shed 4 bases, J shed 1 base, and the junction held 7 bases outside the gene matches. CDR3: CASSRGQGGLSGNTIYF. Here the CDR3 DNA reads TGTGCCAGCAGCAGGGGACAGGGGGGATTATCTGGAAACACCATATATTTT.

The chain uses TRBV19 and TRBJ1-2; D possibly corresponds to TRBD1 (6 bases). V lost 0 bases, J lost 7 bases, and 21 bases lay in between. Germline V CDR1 and CDR2: LNHDA, SQIVND (reference sequence). The CDR3 is 17 residues long. The CDR3 DNA sequence: TGTGCCAGTAGTATAGATCTTCTCTGGGGGCGAAGAGGTGGCTACACCTTC. Translation: CASSIDLLWGRRGGYTF. Full variable domain (rest looked up from reference TRBV19 and TRBJ1-2): DGGITQSPKYLFRKEGQNVTLSCEQNLNHDAMYWYRQDPGQGLRLIYYSQIVNDFQKGDIAEGYSVSREKKESFPLTVTSAQKNPTAFYLCASSIDLLWGRRGGYTFGSGTRLTVV.

The rearrangement links TRBV5-1 to TRBJ2-1; no reliable D call. V was clipped by 0 bases and J by 1 base, with 8 bases between them. CDR1 and CDR2 from the germline V gene are SGHRS and YFSETQ. The CDR3 is 15 residues long. The CDR3 DNA follows: TGCGCCAGCAGCTTGGCCGTGGCTTCCTACAATGAGCAGTTCTTC. As protein: CASSLAVASYNEQFF.

This chain links TRBV18 with TRBJ2-1, with 10 bases fitting TRBD1. J lost 9 bases, V lost 1 base, and 6 bases had no gene match. Germline loops: CDR1 KGHSH, CDR2 LQKENI. The CDR3 has 15 amino acids. The CDR3 coding sequence is TGTGCCAGCTCACCACGGACCGGGACAGGGGTTGAGCAGTTCTTC. It is translated as CASSPRTGTGVEQFF.

The chain carries TRBV19 and TRBJ2-7; 7 positions agree with TRBD1. The ends lost 5 bases at V and 2 bases at J; junction bases unmatched: 3. Looked up from germline, CDR1 is LNHDA and CDR2 is SQIVND (reference sequence). The CDR3 contains 13 residues. The CDR3 nucleotides read TGTGCCAGTAGTGAGCAGGGGGCCTACGAGCAGTACTTC. It is translated as CASSEQGAYEQYF.

The sample holds one count of this clone. The chain combines TRBV6-5 with TRBJ1-1; D perhaps matches TRBD1 (6 bases). The CDR3 runs 15 residues. V was trimmed by 7 bases and J by 1 base, leaving 16 bases between them. Germline CDR1 MNHEY, CDR2 SVGAGI. This chain's CDR3 is CASTRQVPGNTEAFF. Written as DNA, the CDR3 is TGTGCCAGCACCAGACAGGTCCCCGGGAACACTGAAGCTTTCTTT.

This chain uses TRBV27 with TRBJ1-6; 7 nucleotides align to TRBD1. J lost 8 bases, V lost 2 bases, and 3 bases had no gene match. The CDR3 covers 14 residues. Germline loops: CDR1 MNHEY, CDR2 SMNVEV (reference sequence). This chain's CDR3 is CASSLRQGDSPLHF. In DNA form, the CDR3 reads TGTGCCAGCAGTTTAAGACAGGGTGATTCACCCCTCCACTTT.

The rearrangement uses TRBV4-1 and TRBJ1-4; D is unresolved. The germline V gene has CDR1 MGHRA and CDR2 YSYEKL. CDR3 size: 17 residues. V was trimmed by 0 bases and J by 0 bases, leaving 11 bases between them. The CDR3 spells CASSQDKGTATNEKLFF. DNA of the CDR3: TGCGCCAGCAGCCAAGATAAGGGAACGGCAACTAATGAAAAACTGTTTTTT.

J is TRBJ1-2 and V is TRBV7-2; D remains ambiguous. V lost 2 bases to trimming and J lost 5 bases, with 18 bases between them. The CDR3 covers 16 residues. Germline CDR1 is SGHTA and CDR2 is FQGNSA. The CDR3 sequence: CASSLSWTDSTYGYTF. The CDR3 DNA follows: TGTGCCAGCAGCTTAAGTTGGACGGACTCTACTTATGGCTACACCTTC.

V usage is TRBV19 and J usage is TRBJ2-3; possible D gene TRBD2, 6 bases. V was cut by 5 bases and J by 6 bases, with 15 bases left in between. The V gene's germline CDR1 is LNHDA and CDR2 SQIVND (reference sequence). This CDR3 is built from 14 residues. In DNA, the CDR3 is TGTGCCAGTAGTTCGGGACTCCCGAGCGATACGCAGTATTTT. Translated: CASSSGLPSDTQYF.

This rearrangement joins TRBV28 to TRBJ1-2; D is uncertain. Looked up from germline, CDR1 is MDHEN and CDR2 is SYDVKM. V shed 2 bases and J shed 4 bases, with 8 bases lying between them. The CDR3 length is 13 residues. CDR3 nucleotide sequence: TGTGCCAGCAGTTTAGGCGGAACCTATGGCTACACCTTC. Translated, it gives CASSLGGTYGYTF.

The chain uses TRBV19 and TRBJ1-6; TRBD1 matches 10 bases. The CDR3 covers 16 residues. V shed 6 bases, J shed 7 bases, and the junction held 9 bases outside the gene matches. From germline, CDR1 is LNHDA and CDR2 SQIVND (reference sequence). The CDR3 region is CASSPPGQGYNSPLHF. CDR3 sequence (DNA): TGTGCCAGTAGCCCTCCGGGACAGGGGTACAATTCACCCCTCCACTTT.

This clone has more than one count but fewer than ten. The chain uses TRBV27 and TRBJ1-5; 8 bases are a match to TRBD1. Germline V lookup: CDR1 MNHEY, CDR2 SMNVEV (reference sequence). This CDR3 contains 15 residues. V shed 8 bases, J shed 1 base, and the junction held 7 bases outside the gene matches. The CDR3 coding sequence is TGTGCCAGCCGGCAGGGACAGGAGAGCAATCAGCCCCAGCATTTT. This encodes CASRQGQESNQPQHF.

This sequence joins TRBV11-3 and TRBJ2-5; no reliable D call. The CDR3 has 13 amino acids. In germline, CDR1 is SGHNT, CDR2 YENEEA. V shed 8 bases and J shed 5 bases, with 15 bases lying between them. DNA for the CDR3: TGTGCCAGCCCGATCGGATGGTGGGAGACCCAGTACTTC. As protein: CASPIGWWETQYF. Drawing the rest from reference TRBV11-3 and TRBJ2-5, the complete variable domain is EAGVVQSPRYKIIEKKQPVAFWCNPISGHNTLYWYLQNLGQGPELLIRYENEEAVDDSQLPKDRFSAERLKGVDSTLKIQPAELGDSAVYLCASPIGWWETQYFGPGTRLLVL.

V usage is TRBV4-1 and J usage is TRBJ2-3; no firm D call. Germline loops: CDR1 MGHRA, CDR2 YSYEKL. Deletions cut 6 bases from V and 0 bases from J, with 13 bases between. There are 15 residues in the CDR3. The CDR3 region has the DNA TGCGCCAGCAGGAATCCCGGACCGAGCACAGATACGCAGTATTTT. Its protein is CASRNPGPSTDTQYF.

The CDR3, as DNA: TGTGCCAGTAGTTGGACTGCGAATGGTGGGGAAAAACTGTTTTTT. It specifies CASSWTANGGEKLFF. The chain combines TRBV19 with TRBJ1-4; unclear D gene. Deletions cut 5 bases from V and 8 bases from J, with 18 bases between. Germline-derived CDR1 and CDR2 are LNHDA and SQIVND (reference sequence). This CDR3 has 15 residues.

This clone showed up just once. The chain links TRBV7-9 to TRBJ2-5, with 16 bases that match TRBD2. CDR3 length: 17 amino acids. Germline V gene sequence: CDR1 SEHNR, CDR2 FQNEAQ (reference sequence). V shed 4 bases, J shed 5 bases, and the junction held 7 bases outside the gene matches. The CDR3 is CASSSGTSGGAEETQYF. The CDR3 bases are TGTGCCAGCAGCTCCGGGACTAGCGGGGGGGCCGAGGAGACCCAGTACTTC.